The rows below give T cell receptor beta chains drawn from one sample of a study of identical twins. TCRdb redid the calling of the 5' RACE reads with MiXCR, one entry per CDR3 protein. This table has about 280,000 distinct CDR3 sequences, around 8.8% appearing once. This same sample was also taken into another study, of yellow fever vaccine responses in identical twins.

Sequencing was done on a sample of memory (CD45RO+) T cells sorted from blood. The receptor set was obtained from a woman under 30 in good health. Each CDR3 is given with its conserved first and last residue. The D gene is left open where the match is weak. Some rows mark clone size as missing; the rest say once, few, many or name a class of expanded clone.

V,D,size,J,DNA,CDR3
TRBV6-5,NA,NA,TRBJ1-4,TGTGCCAGCAGTTACAAAGACCGCGAAAAACTGTTTTTT,CASSYKDREKLFF
TRBV18,TRBD2,few,TRBJ2-3,TGTGCCAGCTCACCATTCGCGGGGGGCACAGATACGCAGTATTTT,CASSPFAGGTDTQYF
TRBV6-4,NA,many,TRBJ2-3,TGTGCCAGCAGTGAGGGAGGCCCTCCAGATACGCAGTATTTT,CASSEGGPPDTQYF
TRBV29-1,TRBD1,many,TRBJ2-5,TGCAGCGTTAGGGACAGGGCAGGTGGAGAGACCCAGTACTTC,CSVRDRAGGETQYF
TRBV2,NA,NA,TRBJ2-3,TGTGCCAGCAGCGCTCGGGGGGCCTTCACAGATACGCAGTATTTT,CASSARGAFTDTQYF
TRBV5-1,TRBD1,many,TRBJ1-1,TGCGCCAGCAGCTTAACAGGGGGTGTAACTGAAGCTTTCTTT,CASSLTGGVTEAFF
TRBV9,TRBD2,NA,TRBJ2-5,TGTGCCAGCAGCTTGAGCGGGAGTCAAGAGACCCAGTACTTC,CASSLSGSQETQYF
TRBV3-1,TRBD2,many,TRBJ2-5,TGTGCCAGCAGCCAAGTTCTAGCGGGGGCGGGAGAGACCCAGTACTTC,CASSQVLAGAGETQYF
TRBV5-1,NA,NA,TRBJ2-2,TGCGCCAGCAGCTTAATGACCGGAACGAACACCGGGGAGCTGTTTTTT,CASSLMTGTNTGELFF
TRBV9,TRBD1,NA,TRBJ1-2,TGTGCCAGCAGCCCACGTCCCGGGACAGAGCTCGGGGACTATGGCTACACCTTC,CASSPRPGTELGDYGYTF
TRBV11-2,NA,NA,TRBJ1-4,TGTGCCAGCAGCTCCCAGGGATTGATGGAAAAACTGTTTTTT,CASSSQGLMEKLFF
TRBV6-2/TRBV6-3,TRBD2,many,TRBJ2-1,TGTGCCACAAATAGCGGGACCCACAATGAGCAGTTCTTC,CATNSGTHNEQFF
TRBV7-3,NA,many,TRBJ2-1,TGTGCCAGCAGCCCCATGGGTAGCATGAGCTCCTACAATGAGCAGTTCTTC,CASSPMGSMSSYNEQFF
TRBV9,TRBD2,NA,TRBJ2-1,TGTGCCAGCAGCGTCGGACTAGCGGGAGGGGGTGAGCAGTTCTTC,CASSVGLAGGGEQFF
TRBV25-1,TRBD1,many,TRBJ1-6,TGTGCCAGCAGTGTCACAGGGGGTGATTCACCCCTCCACTTT,CASSVTGGDSPLHF
TRBV15,NA,NA,TRBJ2-1,TGTGCCACCAGCGCTAGGGGAGGCTACAATGAGCAGTTCTTC,CATSARGGYNEQFF
TRBV19,NA,NA,TRBJ1-1,TGTGCCAGTAGTGCGGCAGGGATAGACACTGAAGCTTTCTTT,CASSAAGIDTEAFF
TRBV7-2,TRBD2,many,TRBJ2-5,TGTGCCAGCGGAACTAGCGGAGGGGCCCAAGAGACCCAGTACTTC,CASGTSGGAQETQYF
TRBV20-1,NA,many,TRBJ2-1,TGCAGTGCTAGAGATCTAGACTCATACTTCTTC,CSARDLDSYFF
TRBV20-1,TRBD2,NA,TRBJ2-5,TGCAGTGCTAGACTAGCGGGGGGACGCCCATCTCAAGAGACCCAGTACTTC,CSARLAGGRPSQETQYF
TRBV20-1,NA,many,TRBJ2-2,TGCAGTGCTAGCCCCGGGGCGGCCGGGGAGCTGTTTTTT,CSASPGAAGELFF
TRBV20-1,NA,few,TRBJ1-1,TGCAGTGCTATCGTGGGGGCTACTGAAGCTTTCTTT,CSAIVGATEAFF
TRBV7-9,TRBD2,few,TRBJ2-5,TGTGCCAGCAGCTTAAACCTAGCGGGTCCCCTCCGGGAGACCCAGTACTTC,CASSLNLAGPLRETQYF
TRBV5-1,NA,many,TRBJ2-7,TGCGCCAGCAGCTCATCCGGGCTAGACGGTGGGCAGTACTTC,CASSSSGLDGGQYF
TRBV25-1,TRBD2,many,TRBJ2-5,TGTGCCAGCAGGGGGGGGGTAGGGGAGACCCAGTACTTC,CASRGGVGETQYF
TRBV3-1,NA,NA,TRBJ2-3,TGTGCCAGCAGCCAACGTACAGATACGCAGTATTTT,CASSQRTDTQYF
TRBV15,NA,many,TRBJ2-1,TGTGCCACCAGCAGAGACAGGAGTTTCTCCTACAATGAGCAGTTCTTC,CATSRDRSFSYNEQFF
TRBV6-5,TRBD1,many,TRBJ2-1,TGTGCCAGCAGTTACGAGACAGGGGTGGGGAATGAGCAGTTCTTC,CASSYETGVGNEQFF
TRBV24-1,TRBD1,many,TRBJ2-1,TGTGCCACCAGTGACCCACGATATGAGAGTTGGGACAGGGTCAATGAGCAGTTCTTC,CATSDPRYESWDRVNEQFF
TRBV5-1,TRBD2,many,TRBJ2-7,TGCGCCAGCAGCTACGTAGCGGGATTGGACTACGAGCAGTACTTC,CASSYVAGLDYEQYF
TRBV7-9,TRBD2,few,TRBJ2-2,TGTGCCAGCAGCTCCTGGGGGGGTTCGGGGAACACCGGGGAGCTGTTTTTT,CASSSWGGSGNTGELFF
TRBV7-2,NA,NA,TRBJ2-4,TGTGCCAGCAGCTTAGTGGGGAGCGGCAAAAACATTCAGTACTTC,CASSLVGSGKNIQYF
TRBV5-5,TRBD2,many,TRBJ2-1,TGTGCCAGCAGCTTGGACGGCGGGGGGGGTTACAATGAGCAGTTCTTC,CASSLDGGGGYNEQFF
TRBV28,TRBD2,NA,TRBJ2-1,TGTGCCAGCACCACACTAGCGGGGGGGCCTTATGAGCAGTTCTTC,CASTTLAGGPYEQFF
TRBV20-1,NA,NA,TRBJ2-3,TGCAGTGCCTCTGGCGAGGGCAACACAGATACGCAGTATTTT,CSASGEGNTDTQYF
TRBV7-2,NA,NA,TRBJ2-7,TGTGCCAGCAGCCGGGCAGGGGTGCAGTACTTC,CASSRAGVQYF
TRBV3-1,TRBD2,many,TRBJ2-1,TGTGCCAGCAGCAACAGAGCGGGAGGCAATGAGCAGTTCTTC,CASSNRAGGNEQFF
TRBV11-2,TRBD2,many,TRBJ2-1,TGTGCCAGCAGCTTAGTAGGTCGACTAGCGGGGAGCAATGAGCAGTTCTTC,CASSLVGRLAGSNEQFF
TRBV5-1,NA,NA,TRBJ2-7,TGCGCCAGCAGCTTGCGTCTCGAGCGCGAGCAGTACTTC,CASSLRLEREQYF
TRBV6-6,NA,NA,TRBJ2-7,TGTGCCAGCAGTGCCGGGACACGGGCCGAGCAGTACTTC,CASSAGTRAEQYF
TRBV4-1,NA,NA,TRBJ2-3,TGCGCCAGCAGCCAAGACTCCACTGACACAGATACGCAGTATTTT,CASSQDSTDTDTQYF
TRBV30,NA,few,TRBJ2-1,TGTGCCTGGAGGTACGTCCCATACAAGCAGTTCTTC,CAWRYVPYKQFF
TRBV12-3/TRBV12-4,NA,many,TRBJ1-5,TGTGCCAGCAGCTCCGTCTCGGCGCCACTCCTTCCCCAGCATTTT,CASSSVSAPLLPQHF
TRBV10-3,NA,NA,TRBJ2-3,TGTGCCATCCGCCTGGGAACGCAGTATTTT,CAIRLGTQYF